Listed below are T cell receptor beta chains from one sample, sequenced in a study of T cells in narcolepsy. Produced via immunoSEQ multiplex PCR; TCRdb's table is partial and in-frame only. The data hold about 33,000 clones, with about 90% observed a single time. Input material: CD45RA- memory CD4+ T cells from PBMCs. These receptors were taken from a human donor with narcolepsy. The CDR3 runs from the conserved cysteine through the conserved F or W. Fields, in order: D gene, clone size, J gene, V gene, CDR3 DNA, CDR3 protein. A D gene is named only where the DNA matches it firmly. The size of a clone is reported for some rows only, either as once, few or many, or as a class for expanded clones.

.	.	TRBJ2-3	TRBV4-3	TGCGCCAGCAGCCAGAGACCCTCGAGCACAGATACGCAGTATTTT	CASSQRPSSTDTQYF
TRBD2	once	TRBJ2-7	TRBV28	TGTGCCAGCAGCCCTGGCGGGACTAGCTCCTACGAGCAGTACTTC	CASSPGGTSSYEQYF
.	.	TRBJ1-3	TRBV4-1	TGCGCCAGCAGCGGACGCGGGATTGGAAACACCATATATTTT	CASSGRGIGNTIYF
TRBD1	.	TRBJ2-1	TRBV27	TGTGCCAGCAGTTTCCGACAGGGGACCTACAATGAGCAGTTCTTC	CASSFRQGTYNEQFF
.	.	TRBJ2-5	TRBV25-1	TGTGCCAGCAGACAAGCTGGTTATCTGGAGACCCAGTACTTC	CASRQAGYLETQYF
TRBD1	.	TRBJ1-2	TRBV2	TGTGCCAGCAGTGGAGACAGGGGCCCTTGGGGCTACACCTTC	CASSGDRGPWGYTF
TRBD2	once	TRBJ2-7	TRBV11-3	TGTGCCAGCAGCTCTAGTGGACGGACTAGCGGGGGGCCCTTGAACTACGAGCAGTACTTC	CASSSSGRTSGGPLNYEQYF
.	few	TRBJ2-3	TRBV30	TGTGCCTGGAGTGACAGGACAAGGAGCCTCACAGATACGCAGTATTTT	CAWSDRTRSLTDTQYF
.	.	TRBJ2-7	TRBV18	TGTGCCAGCTCACCGAAGACAAATTACGAGCAGTACTTC	CASSPKTNYEQYF
.	.	TRBJ1-1	TRBV12-5	TGTGCTAGTGGTCCGGGGGAAACTGAAGCTTTCTTT	CASGPGETEAFF
.	once	TRBJ2-5	TRBV7-2	TGTGCCAGCAGCTTTAGAAGAGAGACCCAGTACTTC	CASSFRRETQYF
TRBD2	.	TRBJ2-7	TRBV18	TGTGCCAGCTCACCTAGACTAGCGGGGGAGGTTCTAGGCGAGCAGTACTTC	CASSPRLAGEVLGEQYF
.	.	TRBJ1-2	TRBV7-9	TGTGCCAGCAGGACCGCAGGGAACTATGGCTACACCTTC	CASRTAGNYGYTF